This TCR beta chain stems from a study of blood T cell repertoires in COVID-19. The wider study: Acute-phase and convalescent COVID-19 samples originated in the United States, Italy and Spain.

In the original analysis: Amplifying reference gene primers gave estimates of nucleated cell counts. Clones were read by immunoSEQ multiplex PCR, and TCRdb kept only the in-frame ones, dropping some. The D gene and trimming were derived from the DNA, and the V and J assignments and clone size from that table. The data hold 200,000 to 250,000 clones, with roughly 90% observed a single time. This CDR3 has 14 amino acids. With 5 bases clipped from V and 5 bases from J, the junction kept 10 bases outside the gene matches. The germline V gene has CDR1 GTSNPN and CDR2 SVGIG (reference sequence). The receptor's source is a man aged 60-69 years who had recovered from COVID-19. Sequencing input: peripheral blood. This chain uses TRBV30 with TRBJ2-7; the match to TRBD1 covers 9 bases. CDR3 sequence reads: CAWGTGPGVHEQYF. The CDR3 region has the DNA TGTGCCTGGGGGACAGGGCCCGGGGTCCACGAGCAGTACTTC.